The clone carrying this TCR beta chain was seen only once. This sample stems from a study of blood T cell repertoires in COVID-19. Turning to the study itself: Material from acute and convalescent COVID-19 was sourced from the United States, Italy and Spain.

The Seattle patients joined while their infection was active and were tracked longitudinally afterward. In the authors' methods: Estimation of nucleated cell counts was performed using reference gene primer amplification. Profiled with immunoSEQ multiplex PCR; TCRdb holds only in-frame clones, not every one. V, J and clone size derive from that table, while D and trimming were established from the DNA sequence. The profile covers over 200,000 clones, with approximately 90% appearing a single time and 2% to 3% taken by the ten largest. The ends lost 4 bases at V and 6 bases at J; junction bases unmatched: 8. CDR1 SGHRS and CDR2 YFSETQ come from the germline V gene. The CDR3 is 16 amino acids.

This chain joins TRBV5-1 and TRBJ2-3; 13 nucleotides line up with TRBD2. The clonotype comes from a man aged 30 to 45 with COVID-19, enrolled during active disease. The source material was peripheral blood. In DNA, the CDR3 is TGCGCCAGCAGCCCCGGACTAGCGGGAGTGACGGATACGCAGTATTTT. Translating gives CASSPGLAGVTDTQYF.